What follows are 5 T cell receptor beta chains derived from one specimen sequenced in a study of lymphopenia after photon versus proton radiotherapy. Assay used: immunoSEQ multiplex PCR; TCRdb lists only in-frame clones, some missing. Of fewer than 25,000 clones in the sample, about 93% were seen once. Sample: peripheral blood, taken from a patient treated with proton-based radiotherapy. The receptors originated from a woman between 65 and 79 years old with pancreatic cancer. Some clones in this sample may be carry-over from other donors' samples.

This clone was detected once. The chain links TRBV15 to TRBJ2-1; maybe TRBD1 (6 bases). Between the trimmed V and J ends, which lost 4 bases and 8 bases, there was a span of 21 bases. The CDR3 consists of 16 residues. The germline CDR1 and CDR2 sequences are LNHNV and YYDKDF (reference sequence). CDR3 amino acids: CATSNDLGASGDEQFF. The CDR3 DNA reads as TGTGCCACCAGCAACGACTTGGGGGCTTCAGGGGATGAGCAGTTCTTC.

This rearrangement joins TRBV11-2 to TRBJ2-1, with D possibly TRBD1 on 6 matching bases. V shed 5 bases and J shed 4 bases, with 12 bases lying between them. The CDR3 spans 14 residues. The germline V gene encodes CDR1 SGHAT and CDR2 FQNNGV. The DNA for the CDR3 is TGTGCCAGCAGCGACGGGACACTATACAATGAGCAGTTCTTC. The encoded protein is CASSDGTLYNEQFF. Supplemented by reference TRBV11-2 and TRBJ2-1, the full variable domain reads EAGVAQSPRYKIIEKRQSVAFWCNPISGHATLYWYQQILGQGPKLLIQFQNNGVVDDSQLPKDRFSAERLKGVDSTLKIQPAKLEDSAVYLCASSDGTLYNEQFFGPGTRLTVL.

The rearrangement joins TRBV2 to TRBJ2-7; D ambiguous. The CDR3 extends over 13 amino acids. V lost 2 bases and J 1 base, leaving 6 bases between the germline ends. Germline values: CDR1 SNHLY, CDR2 FYNNEI. The CDR3, as DNA: TGTGCCAGCAGTGAATTCAGTTCCTACGAGCAGTACTTC. Its translation is CASSEFSSYEQYF.

The gene calls are TRBV2 and TRBJ2-1; TRBD1 agrees at 9 bases. Trimming at V came to 8 bases and at J to 4 bases, leaving 18 bases not matched to a gene. The CDR3 totals 18 residues. Germline V gene data show CDR1 as SNHLY and CDR2 as FYNNEI. CDR3 loop: CASGRRTGVPREYNEQFF. In DNA form, the CDR3 reads TGTGCCAGCGGTCGTCGGACAGGGGTGCCAAGAGAGTACAATGAGCAGTTCTTC. The full variable domain, rest sourced from reference TRBV2 and TRBJ2-1, is EPEVTQTPSHQVTQMGQEVILRCVPISNHLYFYWYRQILGQKVEFLVSFYNNEISEKSEIFDDQFSVERPDGSNFTLKIRSTKLEDSAMYFCASGRRTGVPREYNEQFFGPGTRLTVL.

The chain couples TRBV6-5 to TRBJ2-1; TRBD2 agrees at 11 bases. CDR1 is MNHEY and CDR2 is SVGAGI in the germline V gene. The trim removed 4 bases at V and 6 bases at J, leaving 8 bases unmatched. The CDR3 runs to 16 residues. CDR3 sequence: CASSSETSGTPNEQFF. The CDR3 DNA reads as TGTGCCAGCAGTTCAGAGACTAGCGGGACTCCCAATGAGCAGTTCTTC.